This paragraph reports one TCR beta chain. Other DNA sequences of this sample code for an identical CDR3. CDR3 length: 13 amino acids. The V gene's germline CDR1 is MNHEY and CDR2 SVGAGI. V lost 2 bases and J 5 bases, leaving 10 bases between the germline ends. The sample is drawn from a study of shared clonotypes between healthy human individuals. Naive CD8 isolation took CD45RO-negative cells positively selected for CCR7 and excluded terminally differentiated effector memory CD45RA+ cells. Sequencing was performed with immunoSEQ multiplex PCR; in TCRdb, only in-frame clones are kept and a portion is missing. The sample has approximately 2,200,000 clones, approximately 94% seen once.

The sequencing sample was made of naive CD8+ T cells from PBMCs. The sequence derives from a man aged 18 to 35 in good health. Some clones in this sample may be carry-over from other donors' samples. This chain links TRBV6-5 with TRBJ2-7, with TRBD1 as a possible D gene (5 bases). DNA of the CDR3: TGTGCCAGCAGTTACGGGCAGGGCGACGAGCAGTACTTC. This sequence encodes CASSYGQGDEQYF.